This T cell receptor beta chain was captured by sequencing in a study of blood T cell repertoires in COVID-19. Looked up from germline, CDR1 is LNHDA and CDR2 is SQIVND (reference sequence). This CDR3 contains 16 residues. The V gene lost 6 bases and the J gene lost 0 bases, with 17 bases spanning the gap. Source study methods: Estimated nucleated cell counts came from reference gene primer amplification. The data were produced by immunoSEQ multiplex PCR, yet TCRdb's version contains in-frame clones alone and is incomplete. That table furnishes V, J and clone size, whereas the DNA furnished D and trimming. Here the sample spans approximately 140,000 clones, about 89% being singletons.

Material for sequencing was peripheral blood. The TCR was taken from a man in his forties or fifties with active or convalescent COVID-19. This chain joins TRBV19 and TRBJ1-1; a possible D gene is TRBD1 (6 bases). CDR3 sequence reads: CASSPLVGQMNTEAFF. The CDR3 nucleotides read TGTGCCAGTAGCCCCCTTGTAGGACAGATGAACACTGAAGCTTTCTTT. The full variable domain, with the rest looked up from reference TRBV19 and TRBJ1-1, is DGGITQSPKYLFRKEGQNVTLSCEQNLNHDAMYWYRQDPGQGLRLIYYSQIVNDFQKGDIAEGYSVSREKKESFPLTVTSAQKNPTAFYLCASSPLVGQMNTEAFFGQGTRLTVV.